This T cell receptor (beta chain) comes out of a study of blood T cell repertoires in COVID-19. Study-wide context: Acute-phase and convalescent COVID-19 samples originated in the United States, Italy and Spain. The cDNA or gDNA used as material had been derived from T cells, B-cell-depleted T cells, or PBMCs.

Per the original data handling: Nucleated cell counts were estimated from reference gene primer amplification. TCRdb keeps only in-frame clones here, not all; method: immunoSEQ multiplex PCR. The V and J calls and clone size come from that table; D and trimming were worked out from the DNA. The sample includes about 140,000 clones, 88% of them seen just once. This clone was observed a single time. Seattle-derived patients entered the study during active infection and were followed longitudinally. The receptor comes from a human donor with COVID-19, enrolled during active disease. The donor label of this sample is uncertain. What was sequenced was peripheral blood.

CDR3 nucleotides: TGTGCCAGCAGCTTAGCCCCCCATGCCTTCCGACAGGGCGTTTTAGAAAACGAGCAGTACTTC. Protein product: CASSLAPHAFRQGVLENEQYF. The J gene is TRBJ2-7, the V gene TRBV7-6; TRBD1 aligns across 7 bases. CDR3 length: 21 amino acids. Germline-derived CDR1 and CDR2 are SGHVS and FNYEAQ. V dropped 0 bases and J dropped 5; count of bases not matched to a gene: 25.